This T cell receptor (beta chain) derives from a study of regulatory T cells in long-lasting Graves disease. Study background: Duration of antithyroid drug therapy among newly diagnosed Graves' patients was under 3 months. Study outcomes and limitations: Lower TCR diversity was seen in persistent Graves' patients than in newly diagnosed ones.

Germline CDR1 reads SGDLS; CDR2 reads YYNGEE. The CDR3 consists of 15 residues. Unmatched junction bases numbered 6, after V lost 0 bases and J lost 6 bases. This clonotype turned up a few times. The antigen is undetermined. Construction of TCR beta libraries relied on iRepertoire HTBI primers and on Arm-PCR targeting CDR3 regions. TCRdb reprocessed the multiplex PCR reads with MiXCR, giving one entry per CDR3 protein. The sample carries 500,000 or so distinct CDR3 sequences, around 15% recorded once. Documented time point: newly diagnosed GD, antithyroid drugs for less than 3 months. Generation of the TCR library employed RNA extracted from PBMCs. These same records also appear under a second study, on T cells in Graves' hyperthyroidism and ophthalmopathy. That report adds: During a first-round RT-PCR of the TCR CDR3, the HTBI primer set was used.

The TCR sequence derives from a woman between 50 and 59 years old with Graves disease. The J gene is TRBJ2-1, the V gene TRBV9; 7 bases are shared with TRBD2. The sequencing here drew on peripheral blood mononuclear cells (PBMCs), taken at new diagnosis, from a patient treated with antithyroid drugs. Here the CDR3 DNA reads TGTGCCAGCAGCGTAGTAACGGGAGGCCTCAATGAGCAGTTCTTC. Translating it yields CASSVVTGGLNEQFF.